Presented here are 22 T cell receptor beta chains from one specimen sequenced in a study of blood T cell repertoires in COVID-19. Here immunoSEQ multiplex PCR was the method, and the copy in TCRdb shows in-frame clones only, minus some. Found here are hundreds of thousands of clones, 86% of them singletons; the top ten hold 2% to 2.5%. The sequenced sample was PBMCs or T cells enriched from blood (not recorded which). Receptors were obtained from a woman aged 45-65 years who had recovered from COVID-19.

The rearrangement links TRBV5-1 to TRBJ2-1, with 13 bases identical to TRBD2. Trimming at V came to 4 bases and at J to 3 bases, leaving 4 bases not matched to a gene. This CDR3 has 16 amino acids. Germline V gene lookup returns CDR1 SGHRS and CDR2 YFSETQ. The chain's CDR3 is CASSPGLAGYYNEQFF. The CDR3 nucleotides are TGCGCCAGCAGCCCGGGACTAGCGGGATACTACAATGAGCAGTTCTTC.

The chain has TRBV18 and TRBJ2-5; a weak D match, TRBD2 (5 bases). The V end was cut by 3 bases, the J end by 2 bases, with 19 bases between. The CDR3 runs 17 residues. Germline V lookup: CDR1 KGHSH, CDR2 LQKENI. The CDR3 DNA reads TGTGCCAGCTCACCCTACGAAACCCGCACGGGGCAAGAGACCCAGTACTTC. Encoded protein: CASSPYETRTGQETQYF.

The chain has TRBV5-1 and TRBJ2-5, with D tentatively TRBD2 (6 bases). This CDR3 is built from 12 residues. Germline CDR1 SGHRS, CDR2 YFSETQ. Trimming removed 0 bases from V and 7 bases from J, with 7 bases in between. In nucleotides, the CDR3 is TGCGCCAGCAGCTTGGTGGGGGGGACCCAGTACTTC. Its protein product is CASSLVGGTQYF.

The CDR3 DNA follows: TGTGCCAGCAGCCAACCACTTCAATCCAAGCAGTACTTC. It codes for CASSQPLQSKQYF. This rearrangement joins TRBV3-1 (or the pseudogene TRBV3-2) to TRBJ2-7; no clear D gene. Germline-derived CDR1 and CDR2 are LGHDT and YNNKEL (reference sequence). V was pared by 2 bases and J by 8 bases, with 13 bases between. This CDR3 is built from 13 residues.

The sample holds one count of this clone. This is likely a read error, given that the CDR3 carries no conserved phenylalanine or tryptophan at its end. It is unclear where the CDR3 begins or ends on the DNA, so no DNA is shown, and the CDR3 is as TCRdb lists it. The chain combines TRBV28 with TRBJ2-3; TRBD2, the table's D call, was not compared with the DNA. Germline assignment: CDR1 MDHEN and CDR2 SYDVKM. Ends included, the CDR3 has 13 residues. CDR3 residues: CASSFLAAGGTLM.

The CDR3 here is CASSHAGTSENEQFF. CDR3 nucleotides: TGTGCCAGCAGTCACGCCGGGACTAGCGAGAATGAGCAGTTCTTC. V usage is TRBV28 and J usage is TRBJ2-1; 10 bases are a match to TRBD2. CDR3 length: 15 residues. V lost 5 bases to trimming and J lost 7 bases; unmatched junction nucleotides: 8. Germline CDR1 reads MDHEN; CDR2 reads SYDVKM.

The chain joins TRBV3-1 (or the pseudogene TRBV3-2) to TRBJ1-3; D not certain. The CDR3 runs to 15 residues. V lost 1 base, J lost 0 bases, and 7 bases lay in between. Germline-derived CDR1 and CDR2 are LGHDT and YNNKEL (reference sequence). The CDR3 bases are TGTGCCAGCAGCCAAGTTAGGAGCTCTGGAAACACCATATATTTT. Its protein is CASSQVRSSGNTIYF.

The V gene is TRBV6-1, the J gene TRBJ1-5; no clear D gene. This CDR3 has 14 residues. Germline V gene data show CDR1 as MNHNS and CDR2 as SASEGT. Trimming removed 7 bases from V and 7 bases from J, with 17 bases in between. The CDR3 nucleotides are TGTGCCAGCATCCTGGACGGCGGAGGACAGCCCCAGCATTTT. Translation: CASILDGGGQPQHF.

The chain joins TRBV7-6 to TRBJ1-3, with 7 bases fitting TRBD1. Germline V gene sequence: CDR1 SGHVS, CDR2 FNYEAQ. With V trimmed by 0 bases and J by 3 bases, 8 bases remained unmatched. The CDR3 consists of 17 residues. CDR3 protein: CASSLAQGDGLGNTIYF. CDR3 coding DNA: TGTGCCAGCAGCTTAGCGCAGGGGGACGGCCTTGGAAACACCATATATTTT.

Only a few counts were recorded for this clone. V gene TRBV27 combines with J gene TRBJ1-2; possibly TRBD1 for D (6 bases). V gave up 6 bases and J gave up 2 bases, with 10 bases separating them. The CDR3 consists of 13 residues. Germline CDR1 is MNHEY and CDR2 is SMNVEV (reference sequence). The CDR3 is CASSYRANYGYTF. The CDR3 nucleotides are TGTGCCAGCAGCTACAGGGCCAACTATGGCTACACCTTC.

V usage is TRBV30 and J usage is TRBJ1-4; 9 nucleotides line up with TRBD1. V trimming: 0 bases; J trimming: 8 bases; junction bases outside the gene matches: 10. The germline V gene encodes CDR1 GTSNPN and CDR2 SVGIG (reference sequence). The CDR3 has 16 residues. The CDR3 sequence is CAWSVPGQGPNEKLFF. CDR3 DNA: TGTGCCTGGAGTGTACCGGGACAGGGTCCCAACGAAAAACTGTTTTTT.

The chain combines TRBV18 with TRBJ1-1; 7 bases agree with TRBD1. Germline CDR1 reads KGHSH; CDR2 reads LQKENI. This CDR3 is built from 14 residues. Losses at the gene ends were 3 bases for V and 5 bases for J; bases not matched to a gene: 6. The DNA of the CDR3 is TGTGCCAGCTCACCTGACAGGGTCCATACTGAAGCTTTCTTT. Translated, it gives CASSPDRVHTEAFF. Supplemented by reference TRBV18 and TRBJ1-1, the full variable domain reads NAGVMQNPRHLVRRRGQEARLRCSPMKGHSHVYWYRQLPEEGLKFMVYLQKENIIDESGMPKERFSAEFPKEGPSILRIQQVVRGDSAAYFCASSPDRVHTEAFFGQGTRLTVV.

On this clone: Other DNA sequences of this sample code for an identical CDR3. The rearrangement joins TRBV28 to TRBJ2-2, with TRBD1 matching over 10 bases. The CDR3 has 16 residues. Trimming took 8 bases from V and 3 from J; bases not matched to a gene: 9. CDR1 MDHEN and CDR2 SYDVKM come from the germline V gene. The CDR3 bases are TGTGCCAGCCGAACGACCGGGACAGGGGACACCGGGGAGCTGTTTTTT. It encodes CASRTTGTGDTGELFF.

J is TRBJ2-5 and V is TRBV5-1; the match to TRBD2 covers 12 bases. The CDR3 is 16 amino acids. CDR1 SGHRS and CDR2 YFSETQ come from the germline V gene. V shed 1 base and J 1 base; nucleotides not matched to a gene: 2. The DNA of the CDR3 is TGCGCCAGCAGCTTGTCTAGCGGGGGGGGCCAAGAGACCCAGTACTTC. Its protein is CASSLSSGGGQETQYF.

The chain couples TRBV7-3 to TRBJ2-1; TRBD2 matches at 9 bases. Trimming cost V 5 bases and J 4 bases; bases outside gene matches: 3. Germline CDR1 and CDR2: SGHTA and FQGTGA. The CDR3 consists of 14 residues. CDR3 nucleotide sequence: TGTGCCAGCAGCGGGGCGGGAGGGTACAATGAGCAGTTCTTC. This gives the protein CASSGAGGYNEQFF.

The chain couples TRBV28 to TRBJ1-2; maybe TRBD1 (5 bases). Germline V gene data show CDR1 as MDHEN and CDR2 as SYDVKM. This CDR3 has 12 residues. V was pared by 2 bases and J by 7 bases, with 8 bases between. The CDR3 is CASSLTDSGYTF. CDR3 nucleotide sequence: TGTGCCAGCAGTTTAACCGACAGTGGCTACACCTTC.

The chain recombines TRBV7-2 with TRBJ2-7; 9 positions agree with TRBD1. Germline V CDR1 and CDR2: SGHTA, FQGNSA. The CDR3 spans 15 residues. Losses at the gene ends were 7 bases for V and 6 bases for J; bases not matched to a gene: 13. The CDR3 nucleotides read TGTGCCAGCAACCTAAGGGGACAGGGTTATTTCGAGCAGTACTTC. It specifies CASNLRGQGYFEQYF. Together with reference TRBV7-2 and TRBJ2-7, the CDR3 gives the full variable domain: GAGVSQSPSNKVTEKGKDVELRCDPISGHTALYWYRQSLGQGLEFLIYFQGNSAPDKSGLPSDRFSAERTGGSVSTLTIQRTQQEDSAVYLCASNLRGQGYFEQYFGPGTRLTVT.

There are a few counts of this clone. The J gene is TRBJ2-7, the V gene TRBV6-2 or TRBV6-3; 7 nucleotides line up with TRBD2. The ends lost 0 bases at V and 6 bases at J; junction bases unmatched: 8. Germline V gene sequence: CDR1 MNHEY, CDR2 SVGEGT. This CDR3 is built from 15 residues. The CDR3 DNA reads TGTGCCAGCAGTTACTCATCGGGGGGACTCGGCGAGCAGTACTTC. It is translated as CASSYSSGGLGEQYF.

The sample holds a few counts of this clone. The V call is TRBV4-3, the J call TRBJ1-1; 12 nucleotides match TRBD1. The CDR3 totals 14 residues. Germline assignment: CDR1 LGHNA and CDR2 YSLEER. After removal of 4 bases from V and 6 bases from J, the junction contained 3 bases not matched to a gene. CDR3 sequence reads: CASSLGTGGPEAFF. The CDR3 coding sequence is TGCGCCAGCAGCCTGGGGACAGGGGGCCCTGAAGCTTTCTTT.

This clone was picked up one time. This chain links TRBV10-3 with TRBJ1-2; TRBD1 is a possible D gene (6 bases). Between the trimmed V and J ends, which lost 4 bases and 7 bases, there was a span of 10 bases. The germline V gene has CDR1 ENHRY and CDR2 SYGVKD. The CDR3 is 12 residues long. The DNA of the CDR3 is TGTGCCATCAGTGGGGGGGGCTCTGGCTACACCTTC. This translates into CAISGGGSGYTF.

This clone was seen only once. The V call is TRBV5-5, the J call TRBJ2-2; 9 bases are shared with TRBD1. Germline CDR1 SGHKS, CDR2 YYEKEE (reference sequence). V dropped 5 bases and J dropped 0; count of bases not matched to a gene: 5. This CDR3 contains 16 residues. CDR3 bases: TGTGCCAGCAGTCCCACAGGGGGCGCGAACACCGGGGAGCTGTTTTTT. Protein sequence: CASSPTGGANTGELFF. Looking up the rest from reference TRBV5-5 and TRBJ2-2 gives the full variable domain: DAGVTQSPTHLIKTRGQQVTLRCSPISGHKSVSWYQQVLGQGPQFIFQYYEKEERGRGNFPDRFSARQFPNYSSELNVNALLLGDSALYLCASSPTGGANTGELFFGEGSRLTVL.

The chain couples TRBV5-1 to TRBJ2-3, with 10 positions matching TRBD2. CDR1 is SGHRS, CDR2 YFSETQ, per germline. Germline trimming cut 2 bases from V and 2 bases from J; bases unmatched to any gene: 5. This CDR3 has 16 amino acids. CDR3 loop: CASSLTSGIVTDTQYF. The CDR3 DNA is TGCGCCAGCAGCTTAACTAGCGGGATAGTCACAGATACGCAGTATTTT.